The 9 T cell receptor beta chains below all came from one sample that was sequenced in a study of T cell responses to AZD1222 COVID-19 vaccine. Only in-frame clones appear in the TCRdb table, and some are missing; sequencing was by immunoSEQ multiplex PCR. Among 190,000 or so clones listed, approximately 90% were seen once. The source was peripheral blood, collected 28 days after the second AZD1222 dose. The origin of the receptors is an adult who received the AZD1222 COVID-19 vaccine.

This clone was seen only once. The V call is TRBV4-3, the J call TRBJ2-1; 9 positions match TRBD2. CDR1 LGHNA and CDR2 YSLEER come from the germline V gene. V was pared by 2 bases and J by 1 base, with 3 bases of the junction left unmatched. The CDR3 spans 16 residues. The CDR3 spells CASSQIAGVSYNEQFF. The CDR3, as DNA: TGCGCCAGCAGCCAAATAGCGGGAGTGTCCTACAATGAGCAGTTCTTC.

This chain connects TRBV28 to TRBJ1-5; possible D gene TRBD1, 5 bases. This CDR3 region has 13 residues. Germline lookup yields CDR1 MDHEN and CDR2 SYDVKM. V lost 4 bases to trimming and J lost 5 bases, with 9 bases between them. The CDR3 protein is CASSWVQDQPQHF. CDR3 DNA sequence: TGTGCCAGCAGTTGGGTACAGGATCAGCCCCAGCATTTT.

A note on this clone: This sample also contains other DNA sequences that code for the same CDR3. This rearrangement joins TRBV28 to TRBJ2-7, with 11 bases that match TRBD2. The CDR3 runs 15 residues. V dropped 3 bases and J dropped 1; count of bases not matched to a gene: 2. Germline values: CDR1 MDHEN, CDR2 SYDVKM. CDR3 sequence: CASSLGTSGSYEQYF. The CDR3 coding sequence is TGTGCCAGCAGTTTGGGGACTAGCGGTTCCTACGAGCAGTACTTC.

The genes are TRBV7-8 and TRBJ1-5, with 9 positions matching TRBD1. Losses at the gene ends were 5 bases for V and 2 bases for J; bases not matched to a gene: 7. The CDR3 runs 16 residues. Germline V gene data show CDR1 as SGHVS and CDR2 as FQNEAQ. This chain's CDR3 is CASSGTGQGGNQPQHF. CDR3 DNA sequence: TGTGCCAGCAGCGGAACGGGACAGGGCGGCAATCAGCCCCAGCATTTT.

This clone was counted between two and nine times. The CDR3 spells CASSPMAVHEQFF. CDR3 nucleotides: TGTGCCAGTAGTCCCATGGCGGTCCATGAGCAGTTCTTC. The chain uses TRBV19 and TRBJ2-1; D call uncertain. Germline-derived CDR1 and CDR2 are LNHDA and SQIVND (reference sequence). V gave up 5 bases and J gave up 8 bases, with 13 bases separating them. The CDR3 length is 13 residues.

The chain links TRBV15 to TRBJ2-1, with D perhaps TRBD1 (6 bases). The CDR3 loop spans 16 amino acids. CDR1 and CDR2 (germline): LNHNV, YYDKDF (reference sequence). V was pared by 1 base and J by 3 bases, with 13 bases between. The chain's CDR3 is CATSRGGNRDYNEQFF. CDR3 in DNA: TGTGCCACCAGCAGAGGGGGGAACAGGGACTACAATGAGCAGTTCTTC.

V usage is TRBV2 and J usage is TRBJ2-1; 13 nucleotides align to TRBD2. From germline, CDR1 is SNHLY and CDR2 FYNNEI. CDR3 length equals 17 residues. The V and J ends lost 6 bases and 3 bases, in that order; junction bases with no gene match: 8. CDR3 sequence (DNA): TGTGCCAGCAGACCCACTAGCGGGAGGGCCTACTACAATGAGCAGTTCTTC. Protein sequence: CASRPTSGRAYYNEQFF.

The chain has TRBV4-3 and TRBJ1-5, with no clear D. CDR3 length: 16 amino acids. CDR1 and CDR2 (germline): LGHNA, YSLEER. The V gene lost 0 bases and the J gene lost 2 bases, with 11 bases spanning the gap. CDR3 coding DNA: TGCGCCAGCAGCCAAGAAGTACCCCGGGGCAATCAGCCCCAGCATTTT. It translates to CASSQEVPRGNQPQHF.

This clone was counted a few times. The CDR3 does not end in the conserved phenylalanine or tryptophan, so this is likely a read error. It is unclear where the CDR3 begins or ends on the DNA, so no DNA is shown, and the CDR3 is as TCRdb lists it. V and J are TRBV19 and TRBJ2-7. The CDR3 has 12 residues if both end residues are counted. Germline V lookup: CDR1 LNHDA, CDR2 SQIVND (reference sequence). The CDR3 region is CARAPPRGQESL.